The 20 T cell receptor beta chains given below trace back to one sample, sequenced in a study of CD8 T cells in Susac syndrome. Random hexamers were used to reverse transcribe 0.5 to 1 ug of RNA. One entry per CDR3 protein results from TCRdb running MiXCR on the immunoSEQ multiplex PCR reads. This sample has 330,000 or so distinct CDR3 sequences, with around 91% found just once. The sequenced sample was CD8+ T cells from PBMCs. Every receptor here comes from a human donor with multiple sclerosis.

This clonotype was recorded at least ten times. The V call is TRBV6-2 or TRBV6-3, the J call TRBJ2-7, with TRBD2 identical over 10 bases. The CDR3 is made up of 12 amino acids. V was clipped by 8 bases and J by 3 bases; unmatched bases: 1. Germline CDR1 is MNHEY and CDR2 is SVGEGT. The CDR3 reads CASSSGSYEQYF. CDR3 DNA: TGTGCCAGCTCTAGCGGGAGCTACGAGCAGTACTTC.

The chain has TRBV28 and TRBJ2-3; 7 bases fit TRBD1. J gave up 7 bases and V 6 bases, and 13 bases lay outside the gene matches. The V gene's germline CDR1 is MDHEN and CDR2 SYDVKM. The CDR3 covers 15 residues. The CDR3 DNA is TGTGCCAGCAGGGGGGACAGAGTTCTAGACAATACGCAGTATTTT. This codes for CASRGDRVLDNTQYF.

The rearrangement links TRBV15 to TRBJ2-1, with TRBD2 matching 9 bases. The trim removed 8 bases at V and 2 bases at J, leaving 10 bases unmatched. The germline gives CDR1 LNHNV, CDR2 YYDKDF (reference sequence). This CDR3 region has 16 residues. The CDR3 region has the DNA TGTGCCACCCGCTCACGGGCGGGAGGGACCTACAATGAGCAGTTCTTC. This sequence encodes CATRSRAGGTYNEQFF.

The CDR3 here is CASSLAHASSGELFF. The DNA for the CDR3 is TGTGCCAGCAGCTTAGCCCACGCTAGTTCCGGGGAGCTGTTTTTT. The rearrangement uses TRBV7-2 and TRBJ2-2, with D hard to call. The length of the CDR3 is 15 residues. Germline lookup yields CDR1 SGHTA and CDR2 FQGNSA. V was clipped by 0 bases and J by 6 bases, with 11 bases between them.

V usage is TRBV3-1 and J usage is TRBJ1-5; 7 bases align to TRBD1. V was pared by 1 base and J by 5 bases, with 5 bases of the junction left unmatched. The length of the CDR3 is 15 residues. The germline V gene encodes CDR1 LGHDT and CDR2 YNNKEL (reference sequence). For the CDR3, the DNA is TGTGCCAGCAGCCAAGGAACAGGGGACCATCAGCCCCAGCATTTT. This translates into CASSQGTGDHQPQHF. The full variable domain, its missing parts supplied by reference TRBV3-1 and TRBJ1-5, is DTAVSQTPKYLVTQMGNDKSIKCEQNLGHDTMYWYKQDSKKFLKIMFSYNNKELIINETVPNRFSPKSPDKAHLNLHINSLELGDSAVYFCASSQGTGDHQPQHFGDGTRLSIL.

V usage is TRBV7-9 and J usage is TRBJ2-3; 7 bases match TRBD1. The CDR3 length is 16 residues. Germline values: CDR1 SEHNR, CDR2 FQNEAQ (reference sequence). Trimming cost V 5 bases and J 2 bases; bases outside gene matches: 10. The DNA of the CDR3 is TGTGCCAGCAGCCAAACCGGGACAGCTAACACAGATACGCAGTATTTT. Its translation is CASSQTGTANTDTQYF.

This sequence joins TRBV6-2 or TRBV6-3 and TRBJ1-5, with D unresolved. Germline values: CDR1 MNHEY, CDR2 SVGEGT. CDR3 length: 13 amino acids. The V end lost 2 bases, the J end lost 9 bases, and 11 bases lay between the germline ends. CDR3 protein: CASSYPGLGPQHF. The CDR3 bases are TGTGCCAGCAGTTACCCAGGCCTCGGGCCCCAGCATTTT.

V gene TRBV4-3 combines with J gene TRBJ1-1; TRBD1 matches 10 bases. V lost 3 bases, J lost 1 base, and 2 bases stayed unmatched. Germline V lookup: CDR1 LGHNA, CDR2 YSLEER. This CDR3 is 15 amino acids long. CDR3 nucleotide sequence: TGCGCCAGCAGCCAGGGGACAGGGGCGAACACTGAAGCTTTCTTT. Translation: CASSQGTGANTEAFF.

The chain is built from TRBV7-8 and TRBJ2-7, with 7 bases lining up with TRBD2. The CDR3 contains 15 residues. Germline CDR1 is SGHVS and CDR2 is FQNEAQ. V was pared by 5 bases and J by 2 bases, with 9 bases of the junction left unmatched. CDR3 in DNA: TGTGCCAGCAGCCGTGAAAGCGGGGTAACCTACGAGCAGTACTTC. It is translated as CASSRESGVTYEQYF.

The rearrangement links TRBV9 to TRBJ1-2, with 7 nucleotides matching TRBD1. The germline V gene encodes CDR1 SGDLS and CDR2 YYNGEE. This CDR3 is 16 amino acids long. J lost 6 bases, V lost 4 bases, and 15 bases had no gene match. CDR3 amino acids: CASSSPTGGGGNGYTF. The CDR3 DNA reads TGTGCCAGCAGCTCCCCGACGGGAGGGGGCGGTAATGGCTACACCTTC.

The chain is built from TRBV21-1 and TRBJ1-5. TRBV21-1 has pseudogene status. CDR3 length equals 8 residues. The CDR3 region is CARTPQHF. For the CDR3, the DNA is TGTGCCAGGACGCCCCAGCATTTT.

This chain joins TRBV11-2 and TRBJ2-5; D uncertain. Trimming took off 10 bases at V and 0 bases at J, with 9 bases between the two ends. CDR3 length: 12 amino acids. Germline V gives CDR1 SGHAT, CDR2 FQNNGV. CDR3 sequence (DNA): TGTGCCACCCTAGGGAACCAAGAGACCCAGTACTTC. Translation gives CATLGNQETQYF.

The rearrangement uses TRBV7-2 and TRBJ2-5, with 8 positions matching TRBD2. V was clipped by 2 bases and J by 5 bases; unmatched bases: 7. Germline CDR1 SGHTA, CDR2 FQGNSA. This CDR3 has 15 residues. CDR3 region: CASSLTGGKVETQYF. In nucleotides, the CDR3 is TGTGCCAGCAGCTTAACGGGGGGGAAGGTTGAGACCCAGTACTTC.

This rearrangement joins TRBV29-1 to TRBJ2-1; the D gene is possibly TRBD2 (6 bases). The CDR3 runs 13 residues. Between the trimmed V and J ends, which lost 3 bases and 2 bases, there was a span of 8 bases. Germline-derived CDR1 and CDR2 are SQVTM and ANQGSEA. The CDR3 is CSVDGGTYNEQFF. The DNA of the CDR3 is TGCAGCGTTGATGGCGGGACCTACAATGAGCAGTTCTTC.

The chain couples TRBV19 to TRBJ1-1, with 10 nucleotides matching TRBD1. CDR1 is LNHDA and CDR2 is SQIVND in the germline V gene (reference sequence). V dropped 7 bases and J dropped 6; count of bases not matched to a gene: 8. The CDR3 is 14 residues long. CDR3 sequence reads: CASTQTGGFAEAFF. The CDR3, as DNA: TGTGCCAGTACCCAGACAGGGGGCTTCGCTGAAGCTTTCTTT.

The J gene is TRBJ1-1, the V gene TRBV6-5; D call uncertain. This CDR3 spans 12 amino acids. V gave up 6 bases and J gave up 4 bases, with 9 bases separating them. Germline V gene lookup returns CDR1 MNHEY and CDR2 SVGAGI. CDR3 protein: CASSNGVTEAFF. DNA for the CDR3: TGTGCCAGCAGCAACGGGGTCACTGAAGCTTTCTTT.

This clonotype appeared once. The chain's CDR3 is CASSELGTSGYSYEQYF. CDR3 coding DNA: TGTGCCAGCAGTGAATTGGGGACTAGCGGGTATTCCTACGAGCAGTACTTC. This chain links TRBV27 with TRBJ2-7, with 12 bases aligning to TRBD2. The V gene end was trimmed by 5 bases and the J gene end by 1 base; junction bases not matched to a gene: 9. This CDR3 contains 17 residues. The germline V gene has CDR1 MNHEY and CDR2 SMNVEV (reference sequence).

The rearrangement uses TRBV29-1 and TRBJ2-6; D gene unclear. From germline, CDR1 is SQVTM and CDR2 ANQGSEA. Trimming removed 5 bases from V and 2 bases from J, with 7 bases in between. The CDR3 length is 13 residues. The CDR3 spells CSVTTAGANVLTF. CDR3 in DNA: TGCAGCGTTACAACTGCTGGGGCCAACGTCCTGACTTTC.

The chain is built from TRBV7-2 and TRBJ2-3; D uncertain. The CDR3 is made up of 15 amino acids. Trimming took off 1 base at V and 0 bases at J, with 8 bases between the two ends. Looked up from germline, CDR1 is SGHTA and CDR2 is FQGNSA. CDR3 residues: CASSLDAGSTDTQYF. DNA for the CDR3: TGTGCCAGCAGCTTAGATGCCGGAAGCACAGATACGCAGTATTTT.

V and J are TRBV20-1 and TRBJ2-5; D tentatively fits TRBD1 or TRBD2 (6 bases each). Germline V gives CDR1 DFQATT, CDR2 SNEGSKA (reference sequence). The CDR3 length is 15 residues. The germline V and J ends were trimmed by 0 bases and 7 bases, with 18 bases remaining between them. The CDR3 protein is CSARDLGDTGGTQYF. The CDR3 DNA reads as TGCAGTGCTAGAGATCTAGGGGACACCGGGGGGACCCAGTACTTC.